The 24 T cell receptor beta chains in this list originate from one sample, sequenced in a study of graft-versus-host responses after intestinal transplantation. No antigen is known for these receptors. Sequencing was performed with immunoSEQ multiplex PCR; in TCRdb, only in-frame clones are kept and a portion is missing. In the table there are about 47,000 clones, 95% of which are singletons. Material: unstimulated CD8+ T cells sorted from spleen or lymph node cells, obtained before transplant. All receptors come from a human donor who was the organ donor for an intestinal transplant.

This chain connects TRBV6-5 to TRBJ1-2; D unclear. Between the trimmed V and J ends, which lost 4 bases and 2 bases, there was a span of 14 bases. CDR1 and CDR2 (germline): MNHEY, SVGAGI. CDR3 length: 15 residues. The CDR3 region is CASSSMPTGNYGYTF. The DNA for the CDR3 is TGTGCCAGCAGTTCAATGCCGACGGGAAACTATGGCTACACCTTC.

The sample holds one count of this clone. V gene TRBV27 combines with J gene TRBJ2-7; TRBD2 might be the D (5 bases). Germline V gene sequence: CDR1 MNHEY, CDR2 SMNVEV (reference sequence). The CDR3 totals 17 residues. The germline V and J ends were trimmed by 5 bases and 3 bases, with 23 bases remaining between them. The DNA of the CDR3 is TGTGCCAGCAGTAAAGTGAGGGTCGAGACTGATCTCTACGAGCAGTACTTC. Translation gives CASSKVRVETDLYEQYF.

The chain is built from TRBV5-8 and TRBJ2-7; tentative D call: TRBD2 (6 bases). The length of the CDR3 is 13 residues. CDR1 SGHTS and CDR2 YDEGEE come from the germline V gene. Trimming stripped 5 bases from V and 3 bases from J, with 12 bases between. The CDR3 DNA follows: TGTGCCAGCAGTCGGAGGGCGTTCTACGAGCAGTACTTC. Encoded protein: CASSRRAFYEQYF.

The V call is TRBV4-1, the J call TRBJ2-3, with TRBD2 as a possible D gene (6 bases). CDR3 length equals 15 residues. V was cut by 4 bases and J by 1 base, with 12 bases left in between. CDR1 and CDR2 from the germline V gene are MGHRA and YSYEKL. Written as DNA, the CDR3 is TGCGCCAGCAGCCCGGACGGAGGGGGCACAGATACGCAGTATTTT. Translated: CASSPDGGGTDTQYF.

This rearrangement joins TRBV14 to TRBJ2-1; D gene unclear. CDR1 SGHDN and CDR2 FVKESK come from the germline V gene. CDR3 length: 13 residues. Trimming removed 0 bases from V and 8 bases from J, with 8 bases in between. CDR3 nucleotides: TGTGCCAGCAGCCAAGAGTCGAGCTATGAGCAGTTCTTC. Amino acids: CASSQESSYEQFF.

The rearrangement uses TRBV27 and TRBJ1-2; weak D call: TRBD1 (5 bases). Germline V CDR1 and CDR2: MNHEY, SMNVEV (reference sequence). There are 15 residues in the CDR3. Deletions cut 7 bases from V and 6 bases from J, with 21 bases between. The CDR3 reads CASKSFSGGVDGYTF. CDR3 in DNA: TGTGCCAGCAAGAGTTTCTCTGGGGGTGTAGATGGCTACACCTTC.

The chain couples TRBV28 to TRBJ2-5; D is ambiguous. Germline V lookup: CDR1 MDHEN, CDR2 SYDVKM. Trimming removed 5 bases at V and 2 bases at J, with 12 bases between. The CDR3 loop spans 14 amino acids. CDR3 amino acids: CASSTRQLQETQYF. The DNA of the CDR3 is TGTGCCAGCAGTACGCGACAACTTCAAGAGACCCAGTACTTC.

The rearrangement links TRBV19 to TRBJ1-1; D is undetermined. Per the germline V gene, CDR1 is LNHDA and CDR2 is SQIVND (reference sequence). The V end lost 4 bases, the J end lost 6 bases, and 15 bases lay between the germline ends. The CDR3 is 14 residues long. In DNA, the CDR3 is TGTGCCAGTAGTACTACCCTTGGATGGGCTGAAGCTTTCTTT. Residues: CASSTTLGWAEAFF.

This clone was counted between two and nine times. The rearrangement uses TRBV28 and TRBJ1-3; D is undetermined. Germline assignment: CDR1 MDHEN and CDR2 SYDVKM. V lost 5 bases and J 3 bases, leaving 11 bases between the germline ends. CDR3 size: 14 residues. CDR3: CASSPLDVGNTIYF. The DNA for the CDR3 is TGTGCCAGCAGTCCATTGGACGTTGGAAACACCATATATTTT.

This rearrangement joins TRBV27 to TRBJ2-7; 7 bases fit TRBD1. From germline, CDR1 is MNHEY and CDR2 SMNVEV (reference sequence). The CDR3 is 14 amino acids. The J segment lost 2 bases and the V segment lost 4 bases, leaving 5 bases of the junction unmatched. The chain's CDR3 is CASSSIGTAYEQYF. DNA of the CDR3: TGTGCCAGCAGTTCTATTGGGACAGCCTACGAGCAGTACTTC.

This chain uses TRBV9 with TRBJ1-5; weak D call: TRBD1 (6 bases). Trimming left V 0 bases short and J 6 bases short, with 10 bases between. The germline V gene has CDR1 SGDLS and CDR2 YYNGEE. The CDR3 totals 14 residues. The CDR3 nucleotides read TGTGCCAGCAGCGTAGGGGGGCTCGGTCAGCCCCAGCATTTT. Translation gives CASSVGGLGQPQHF.

V usage is TRBV5-4 and J usage is TRBJ2-7, with 8 bases fitting TRBD1. Trimming removed 0 bases from V and 4 bases from J; junction bases left unmatched: 9. CDR3 length: 16 residues. Germline V gene lookup returns CDR1 SGHNT and CDR2 YYREEE (reference sequence). The DNA for the CDR3 is TGTGCCAGCAGCTTGGCATTGTCAGGGGGCGGTTACGAGCAGTACTTC. It translates to CASSLALSGGGYEQYF.

V usage is TRBV5-1 and J usage is TRBJ2-3, with TRBD2 identical over 8 bases. The CDR3 length is 16 residues. V lost 4 bases and J lost 4; bases outside the gene matches: 11. Germline lookup yields CDR1 SGHRS and CDR2 YFSETQ. The CDR3: CASSPSGLSGADTQYF. The CDR3 nucleotides read TGCGCCAGCAGCCCGTCCGGCCTTAGCGGGGCAGATACGCAGTATTTT.

This sequence joins TRBV30 and TRBJ1-2, with D unclear. Looked up from germline, CDR1 is GTSNPN and CDR2 is SVGIG (reference sequence). This CDR3 contains 13 residues. The V gene lost 8 bases and the J gene lost 0 bases, with 13 bases spanning the gap. The CDR3 spells CAQDAGANYGYTF. The DNA for the CDR3 is TGTGCCCAGGACGCCGGAGCTAACTATGGCTACACCTTC.

This chain uses TRBV9 with TRBJ2-7; 10 nucleotides match TRBD2. The germline V gene encodes CDR1 SGDLS and CDR2 YYNGEE. Trimming at V came to 4 bases and at J to 3 bases, leaving 13 bases not matched to a gene. This CDR3 contains 17 residues. The CDR3 DNA follows: TGTGCCAGCAGCCCCCAGTCAAGAGCGGGGGGGGGCTACGAGCAGTACTTC. It yields the protein CASSPQSRAGGGYEQYF.

This chain uses TRBV5-5 with TRBJ1-4; TRBD1 matches at 10 bases. Looked up from germline, CDR1 is SGHKS and CDR2 is YYEKEE (reference sequence). The CDR3 loop spans 15 amino acids. The J segment lost 8 bases and the V segment lost 4 bases, leaving 8 bases of the junction unmatched. Here the CDR3 DNA reads TGTGCCAGCAGCCCTCCCGGGACAGGGGACGAAAAACTGTTTTTT. Its protein product is CASSPPGTGDEKLFF.

This clone has just one count. CDR3 in DNA: TGTGCCAGCAGCCAAGATGCTAGCACAGATACGCAGTATTTT. This translates into CASSQDASTDTQYF. The rearrangement joins TRBV4-2 to TRBJ2-3; D not certain. V was trimmed by 0 bases and J by 0 bases, leaving 4 bases between them. The CDR3 runs 14 residues. Looked up from germline, CDR1 is LGHNA and CDR2 is YNFKEQ.

The V and J genes are TRBV14 and TRBJ2-1; 9 bases are a match to TRBD2. Germline V CDR1 and CDR2: SGHDN, FVKESK. The CDR3 is 15 amino acids. The ends lost 4 bases at V and 10 bases at J; junction bases unmatched: 11. The CDR3 region is CASSLLAGPSWEQFF. The CDR3 bases are TGTGCCAGCAGCCTCCTAGCGGGGCCTTCATGGGAGCAGTTCTTC.

V is TRBV20-1 and J is TRBJ1-1; no reliable D call. Germline lookup yields CDR1 DFQATT and CDR2 SNEGSKA (reference sequence). The CDR3 spans 11 residues. With 8 bases removed from V and 2 bases from J, the gap between germline ends came to 9 bases. CDR3 protein: CSPDGNTEAFF. CDR3 nucleotide sequence: TGCAGTCCCGACGGAAACACTGAAGCTTTCTTT.

The gene calls are TRBV5-4 and TRBJ1-1; D perhaps matches TRBD1 (6 bases). V shed 3 bases and J shed 6 bases, with 15 bases lying between them. Germline V gives CDR1 SGHNT, CDR2 YYREEE (reference sequence). CDR3 length: 14 amino acids. The CDR3 reads CASSSEGGGSEAFF. The CDR3 DNA reads as TGTGCCAGCAGCTCCGAGGGGGGAGGGTCTGAAGCTTTCTTT.

The chain carries TRBV9 and TRBJ2-3, with TRBD2 matching 14 bases. The CDR3 is 17 residues long. The germline CDR1 and CDR2 sequences are SGDLS and YYNGEE. J gave up 3 bases and V 0 bases, and 3 bases lay outside the gene matches. CDR3 sequence reads: CASSVEGTSGGTDTQYF. CDR3 sequence (DNA): TGTGCCAGCAGCGTAGAGGGGACTAGCGGGGGAACAGATACGCAGTATTTT.

The chain couples TRBV15 to TRBJ2-5; D perhaps matches TRBD2 (5 bases). The closer fit of TRBJ2-7 to the DNA end suggests the J call may be wrong. The CDR3 is made up of 12 amino acids. Germline CDR1 is LNHNV and CDR2 is YYDKDF (reference sequence). Here the CDR3 DNA reads TGTGCCACCAGCAGGGGAGACTACGAGCAGTACTTC. The encoded protein is CATSRGDYEQYF.

This clone was recorded once. The V gene is TRBV27, the J gene TRBJ1-2; TRBD1 agrees at 8 bases. Per the germline V gene, CDR1 is MNHEY and CDR2 is SMNVEV (reference sequence). This CDR3 comprises 15 residues. V trimming: 2 bases; J trimming: 6 bases; junction bases outside the gene matches: 8. DNA of the CDR3: TGTGCCAGCAGTTTAACAGGGGGAAATCCAAATGGCTACACCTTC. This gives the protein CASSLTGGNPNGYTF.

The chain joins TRBV5-8 to TRBJ2-7; D remains ambiguous. The CDR3 extends over 11 amino acids. Germline V gene lookup returns CDR1 SGHTS and CDR2 YDEGEE. V lost 5 bases, J lost 0 bases, and 3 bases lay in between. The CDR3 sequence: CASRSSYEQYF. The CDR3 DNA follows: TGTGCCAGCAGATCCTCCTACGAGCAGTACTTC.